The following is a T cell receptor (beta chain) sequence with its context. CDR1 and CDR2 (germline): MDHEN, SYDVKM. The V end was cut by 4 bases, the J end by 3 bases, with 18 bases between. CDR3 length: 16 residues. Produced via immunoSEQ multiplex PCR; TCRdb's table is partial and in-frame only. There are some 2,400,000 clones in the sample; around 95% occur only once, and approximately 0.13% lies in the top ten. These data originate in a study of shared clonotypes between healthy human individuals. The chain links TRBV28 to TRBJ2-5, with D unresolved. Sequences were obtained from naive CD4+ T cells sorted from blood. Subset denoted: CD45RA+ positively selected. This clonotype originated in a man between 18 and 35 years old in good health. As DNA, the CDR3 is TGTGCCAGCAGTTACGGCTACGAGACTGGTGAAGAGACCCAGTACTTC. This gives the protein CASSYGYETGEETQYF.